A selection of T cell receptor beta chains follows, all from one sample in a study of read filtering for tumor transcriptome and immune sequencing. MiXCR, applied by TCRdb to the reads, yields one record per CDR3 protein. This sample carries about 130,000 distinct CDR3 sequences, approximately 13% of them seen once, and the ten largest clones take 7% to 9%. The sequencing input was a population of CD138-negative cells sorted from bone marrow. These TCRs come from a donor over 35 with multiple myeloma. CDR3s include the opening cysteine and the closing phenylalanine or tryptophan. Fields, in order: J gene, V gene, CDR3 protein.

TRBJ2-1 TRBV6-2/TRBV6-3 CASRPEIINEQFF
TRBJ2-7 TRBV5-1 CASSPKGHEQYF
TRBJ1-1 TRBV7-2 CASSLTSGGNTEAFF
TRBJ2-2 TRBV2 CASSAVLAGASAGELFF
TRBJ1-5 TRBV12-3/TRBV12-4 CASSTPGVRGNQPQHF
TRBJ2-1 TRBV14 CASSQPLTPYNEQFF
TRBJ1-1 TRBV10-2 CASCPGAEAFF
TRBJ2-1 TRBV11-3 CASSLGRTSGSYNEQFF
TRBJ2-2 TRBV7-6 CASSLRTGLAGELFF
TRBJ2-2 TRBV19 CASFSDLTGELFF
TRBJ2-1 TRBV9 CASGGQTYNELFF
TRBJ1-2 TRBV19 CASSIAEGQVYGYTF
TRBJ2-3 TRBV5-1 CASSFGGGLTDTQYF
TRBJ2-7 TRBV15 CATSRVVPGVYEQYF
TRBJ2-1 TRBV29-1 CSLILGIGHNEQFF
TRBJ1-1 TRBV29-1 CSARTGGFSTFF
TRBJ2-1 TRBV9 CASSPSGLAGVSEQFF
TRBJ2-1 TRBV11-2 CASKGTSGSNEQFF
TRBJ2-1 TRBV7-3 CASSLTSTNYNEQFF
TRBJ2-5 TRBV6-6 CASSYDKGAGETQYF
TRBJ2-1 TRBV15 CATSRDQRGGNEQFF
TRBJ2-7 TRBV12-3/TRBV12-4 CASRTTSGSSYEQYF
TRBJ2-5 TRBV29-1 CSVLRTARTGETQYF